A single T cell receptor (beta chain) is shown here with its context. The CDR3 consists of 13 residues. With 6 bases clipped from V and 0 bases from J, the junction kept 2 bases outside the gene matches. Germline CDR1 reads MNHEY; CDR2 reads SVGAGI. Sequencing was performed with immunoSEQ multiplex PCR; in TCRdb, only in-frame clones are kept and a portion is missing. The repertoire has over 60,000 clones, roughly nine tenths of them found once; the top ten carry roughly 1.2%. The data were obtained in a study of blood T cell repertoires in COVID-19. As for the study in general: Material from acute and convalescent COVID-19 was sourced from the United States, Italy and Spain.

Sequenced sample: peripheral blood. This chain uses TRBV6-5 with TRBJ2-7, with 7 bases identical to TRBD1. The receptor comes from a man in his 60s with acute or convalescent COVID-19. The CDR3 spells CASRRDSSYEQYF. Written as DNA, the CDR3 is TGTGCCAGCAGACGGGACAGCTCCTACGAGCAGTACTTC.